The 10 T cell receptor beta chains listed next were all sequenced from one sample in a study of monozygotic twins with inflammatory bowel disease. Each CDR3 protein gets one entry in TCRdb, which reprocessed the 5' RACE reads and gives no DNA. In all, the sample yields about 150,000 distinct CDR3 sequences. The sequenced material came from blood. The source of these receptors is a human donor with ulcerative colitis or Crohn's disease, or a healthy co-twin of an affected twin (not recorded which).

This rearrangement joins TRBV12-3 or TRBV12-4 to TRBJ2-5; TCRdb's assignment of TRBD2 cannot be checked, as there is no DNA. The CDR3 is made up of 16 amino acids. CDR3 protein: CASSSPGLREGKTQYF.

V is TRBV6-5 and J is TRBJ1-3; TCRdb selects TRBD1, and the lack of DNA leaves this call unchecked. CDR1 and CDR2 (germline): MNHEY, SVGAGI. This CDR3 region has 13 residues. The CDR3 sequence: CASSTGLGNTIYF.

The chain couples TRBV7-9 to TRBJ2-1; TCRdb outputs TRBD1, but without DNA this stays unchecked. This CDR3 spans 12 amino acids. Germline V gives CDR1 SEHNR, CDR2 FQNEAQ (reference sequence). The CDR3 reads CASRGQGDEQFF.

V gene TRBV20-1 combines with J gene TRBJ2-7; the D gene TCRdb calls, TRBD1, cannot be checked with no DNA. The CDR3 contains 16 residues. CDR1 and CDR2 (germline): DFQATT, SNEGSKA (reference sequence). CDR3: CSARDLEQGYTYEQYF.

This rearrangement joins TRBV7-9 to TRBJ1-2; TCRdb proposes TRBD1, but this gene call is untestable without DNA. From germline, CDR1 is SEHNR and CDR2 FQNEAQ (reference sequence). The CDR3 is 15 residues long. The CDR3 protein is CASIMTGGANYGYTF.

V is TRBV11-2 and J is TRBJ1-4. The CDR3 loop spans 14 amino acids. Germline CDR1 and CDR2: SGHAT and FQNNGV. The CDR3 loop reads CASKPQPGSEKLFF.

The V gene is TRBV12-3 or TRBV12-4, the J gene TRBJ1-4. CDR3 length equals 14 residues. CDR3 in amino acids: CASSHGRDLEKLFF.

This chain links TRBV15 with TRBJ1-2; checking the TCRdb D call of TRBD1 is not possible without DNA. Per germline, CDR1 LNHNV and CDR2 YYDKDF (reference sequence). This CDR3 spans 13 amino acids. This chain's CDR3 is CATSIRVNYGYTF.

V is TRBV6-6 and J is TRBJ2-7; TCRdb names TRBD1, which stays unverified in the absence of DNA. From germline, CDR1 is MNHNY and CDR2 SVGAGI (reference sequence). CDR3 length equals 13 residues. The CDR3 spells CASSPGTQYEQYF.

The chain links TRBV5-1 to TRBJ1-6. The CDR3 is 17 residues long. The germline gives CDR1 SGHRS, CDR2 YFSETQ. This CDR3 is CASSLSSDSSYNSPLHF.